A single sample gave rise to the 10 T cell receptor beta chains below, sequenced in a study of blood T cell repertoires in COVID-19. TCRdb's copy holds only in-frame clones and misses some; the assay was immunoSEQ multiplex PCR. The table has under 400,000 clones, about 91% seen once; the top ten hold 1.5% to 2%. The sample was peripheral blood. These TCRs come from a woman in her thirties with COVID-19, enrolled during active disease.

V is TRBV6-5 and J is TRBJ1-2, with TRBD1 matching 7 bases. Trimming at V came to 4 bases and at J to 0 bases, leaving 8 bases not matched to a gene. CDR3 length equals 16 residues. The germline CDR1 and CDR2 sequences are MNHEY and SVGAGI. CDR3 bases: TGTGCCAGCAGTTCCACAGGGACAGACTCTAACTATGGCTACACCTTC. This codes for CASSSTGTDSNYGYTF.

Concerning this clone: The same CDR3 arises from other DNA sequences in this sample as well. The chain has TRBV7-9 and TRBJ2-7; D unresolved. Germline V gene lookup returns CDR1 SEHNR and CDR2 FQNEAQ (reference sequence). The CDR3 has 13 amino acids. V was cut by 2 bases and J by 2 bases, with 7 bases left in between. The CDR3 DNA is TGTGCCAGCAGCTTAATGGGCCCCTACGAGCAGTACTTC. Its translation: CASSLMGPYEQYF.

V usage is TRBV11-2 and J usage is TRBJ2-3; 11 positions agree with TRBD1. The CDR3 extends over 15 amino acids. Germline V gene data show CDR1 as SGHAT and CDR2 as FQNNGV. V shed 5 bases and J 6 bases; nucleotides not matched to a gene: 7. The CDR3 protein is CASSPPGTGGDTQYF. Written as DNA, the CDR3 is TGTGCCAGCAGCCCTCCCGGGACAGGGGGGGATACGCAGTATTTT.

This chain joins TRBV11-2 and TRBJ1-3; D is ambiguous. The germline CDR1 and CDR2 sequences are SGHAT and FQNNGV. This CDR3 is 14 amino acids long. V lost 2 bases, J lost 1 base, and 6 bases lay in between. The CDR3 is CASSLTGSGNTIYF. DNA of the CDR3: TGTGCCAGCAGCTTAACGGGGTCTGGAAACACCATATATTTT. The full variable domain, completed using reference TRBV11-2 and TRBJ1-3, is EAGVAQSPRYKIIEKRQSVAFWCNPISGHATLYWYQQILGQGPKLLIQFQNNGVVDDSQLPKDRFSAERLKGVDSTLKIQPAKLEDSAVYLCASSLTGSGNTIYFGEGSWLTVV.

The V gene is TRBV25-1, the J gene TRBJ2-3; the D is unclear. The V gene lost 1 base and the J gene lost 2 bases, with 10 bases spanning the gap. Looked up from germline, CDR1 is MGHDK and CDR2 is SYGVNS. The CDR3 length is 15 residues. As DNA, the CDR3 is TGTGCCAGCAGTGAATCCTTCGGGTACACAGATACGCAGTATTTT. Translated, it gives CASSESFGYTDTQYF.

The chain is built from TRBV5-3 and TRBJ2-7; D remains ambiguous. TRBV5-3 is an ORF, with its function uncertain. The CDR3 is 12 residues long. V was clipped by 1 base and J by 3 bases, with 5 bases between them. CDR3 sequence: CARSLLFYEQYV. In nucleotides, the CDR3 is TGTGCCAGAAGCTTGCTATTCTACGAGCAGTACGTC.

The V and J genes are TRBV6-2 or TRBV6-3 and TRBJ1-6; 7 nucleotides align to TRBD1. From germline, CDR1 is MNHEY and CDR2 SVGEGT. The V and J ends lost 5 bases and 5 bases, in that order; junction bases with no gene match: 3. This CDR3 comprises 14 residues. The CDR3 region is CASSPGTDNSPLHF. CDR3 DNA: TGTGCCAGCAGTCCCGGGACAGATAATTCACCCCTCCACTTT.

The rearrangement joins TRBV7-2 to TRBJ2-7, with 13 bases fitting TRBD2. The trim removed 4 bases at V and 4 bases at J, leaving 4 bases unmatched. CDR1 is SGHTA, CDR2 FQGNSA, per germline. The CDR3 contains 15 residues. The CDR3 protein is CASSSLAGGPYEQYF. Written as DNA, the CDR3 is TGTGCCAGCAGCTCACTAGCGGGGGGGCCTTACGAGCAGTACTTC.

V usage is TRBV27 and J usage is TRBJ1-6; TRBD1 agrees at 7 bases. This CDR3 comprises 15 residues. Germline values: CDR1 MNHEY, CDR2 SMNVEV (reference sequence). J gave up 7 bases and V 2 bases, and 5 bases lay outside the gene matches. CDR3: CASSLGDRFNSPLHF. CDR3 in DNA: TGTGCCAGCAGTTTAGGGGACAGATTCAATTCACCCCTCCACTTT.

The chain joins TRBV10-3 to TRBJ2-5; 11 positions match TRBD2. The CDR3 is 15 amino acids. V lost 5 bases, J lost 1 base, and 3 bases stayed unmatched. Germline CDR1 reads ENHRY; CDR2 reads SYGVKD. The CDR3 spells CAISRLAGIQETQYF. DNA of the CDR3: TGTGCCATCAGTCGACTAGCGGGGATCCAAGAGACCCAGTACTTC.